Sequencing of this TCR beta chain was carried out in a study of cytomegalovirus exposure and HLA in healthy donors. PCR amplification relied on 60 Vbeta primers (plus 13 Jbeta primers). Method: immunoSEQ multiplex PCR; TCRdb's copy keeps in-frame clones and lacks some. The data contain roughly 200,000 clones, around 79% of them singletons. Details on this clone: Its antigen is not known.

The CDR3 length is 12 residues. Trimming took off 6 bases at V and 9 bases at J, with 12 bases between the two ends. Germline V CDR1 and CDR2: SEHNR, FQNEAQ (reference sequence). Study results and caveats: It is likely that the observed cluster of highly shared sequence variants was a sequencing artifact.

Sequencing was performed on PBMCs. The sequence derives from a woman in her thirties in good health and CMV-seropositive. This chain uses TRBV7-9 with TRBJ2-1; D call uncertain. The CDR3 nucleotides are TGTGCCAGCAGACTATTTGTGGGTGAGCAGTTCTTC. It translates to CASRLFVGEQFF.